The next 7 T cell receptor beta chains were all read from a single sample in a study of blood T cell repertoires in COVID-19. Clones were read by immunoSEQ multiplex PCR, and TCRdb kept only the in-frame ones, dropping some. The table has around 200,000 clones, around 85% seen once; the top ten hold approximately 6.2%. The material sequenced was PBMCs or T cells enriched from blood (not recorded which). Receptors were obtained from a man aged 35-49 years who had recovered from COVID-19.

This clone was recorded once. This chain joins TRBV5-1 and TRBJ1-2; 7 bases agree with TRBD1. The CDR3 spans 15 residues. J lost 7 bases, V lost 0 bases, and 9 bases had no gene match. Germline V gives CDR1 SGHRS, CDR2 YFSETQ. CDR3 protein: CASSLDGDSFSGYTF. CDR3 DNA sequence: TGCGCCAGCAGCTTGGACGGGGACAGTTTTTCTGGCTACACCTTC.

This chain joins TRBV7-2 and TRBJ1-1, with D tentatively TRBD1 (6 bases). The germline CDR1 and CDR2 sequences are SGHTA and FQGNSA. The CDR3 has 13 amino acids. Between the trimmed V and J ends, which lost 4 bases and 2 bases, there was a span of 8 bases. The CDR3 DNA reads TGTGCCAGCAGCTGGACAGTTAACACTGAAGCTTTCTTT. This codes for CASSWTVNTEAFF.

The V and J genes are TRBV7-6 and TRBJ2-1, with 11 nucleotides matching TRBD2. Trimming cost V 3 bases and J 7 bases; bases outside gene matches: 5. Germline assignment: CDR1 SGHVS and CDR2 FNYEAQ. The CDR3 spans 15 residues. This CDR3 is CASSFTSGSKNEQFF. CDR3 nucleotides: TGTGCCAGCAGCTTCACTAGCGGGAGTAAAAATGAGCAGTTCTTC.

This chain links TRBV6-5 with TRBJ2-5; TRBD2 matches 8 bases. CDR1 MNHEY and CDR2 SVGAGI come from the germline V gene. This CDR3 is 15 amino acids long. Trimming removed 0 bases from V and 5 bases from J; junction bases left unmatched: 5. DNA for the CDR3: TGTGCCAGCAGTTACTCGGGTAGCGGGGTCGAGACCCAGTACTTC. It yields the protein CASSYSGSGVETQYF.

This clone was seen a single time. The V call is TRBV5-4, the J call TRBJ1-2; 11 nucleotides align to TRBD1. The CDR3 is 16 amino acids. Germline V gene data show CDR1 as SGHNT and CDR2 as YYREEE (reference sequence). The ends lost 0 bases at V and 8 bases at J; junction bases unmatched: 9. The CDR3 sequence: CASSLGYRDRGDGYTF. In DNA, the CDR3 is TGTGCCAGCAGCTTGGGATACCGGGACAGGGGGGACGGCTACACCTTC.

Comments on this clone: At one end the junction does not follow the germline gene, possibly because of a read error. Here the CDR3 reads CASSRPGNSEAFF. CDR3 coding DNA: TGCGCCAGCAGCCGCCCCGGGAACTCTGAAGCTTTCTTT. The J gene is TRBJ1-1, the V gene TRBV4-1; no definite D call. The germline CDR1 and CDR2 sequences are MGHRA and YSYEKL. This CDR3 is built from 13 residues.

This sequence joins TRBV7-9 and TRBJ1-4; 8 bases agree with TRBD1. J was trimmed by 11 bases and V by 5 bases; bases with no gene match: 4. Germline V gives CDR1 SEHNR, CDR2 FQNEAQ (reference sequence). There are 12 residues in the CDR3. CDR3 DNA sequence: TGTGCCAGCAGCCCGACAGGGGACAAACTGTTTTTT. Translating gives CASSPTGDKLFF.